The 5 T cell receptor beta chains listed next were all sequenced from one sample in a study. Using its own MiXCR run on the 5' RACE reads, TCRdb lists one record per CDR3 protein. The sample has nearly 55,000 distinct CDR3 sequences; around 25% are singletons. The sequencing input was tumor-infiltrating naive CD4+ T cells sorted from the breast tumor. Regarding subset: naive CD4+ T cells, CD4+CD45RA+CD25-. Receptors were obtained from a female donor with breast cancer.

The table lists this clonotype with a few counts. The CDR3 loop reads CASSLRGYEQYF. CDR3 in DNA: TGTGCCAGCAGTTTGAGAGGCTACGAGCAGTACTTC. V and J are TRBV12-3 or TRBV12-4 and TRBJ2-7; D unresolved. This CDR3 contains 12 residues. V was pared by 3 bases and J by 3 bases, with 6 bases between.

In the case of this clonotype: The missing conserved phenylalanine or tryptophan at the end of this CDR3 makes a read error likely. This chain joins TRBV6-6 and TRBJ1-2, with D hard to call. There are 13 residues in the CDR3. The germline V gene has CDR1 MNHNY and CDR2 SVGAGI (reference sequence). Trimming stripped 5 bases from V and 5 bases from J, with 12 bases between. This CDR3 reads CASSTDGDYGYTS. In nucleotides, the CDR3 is TGTGCCAGCAGTACGGACGGGGATTATGGCTACACCTCC.

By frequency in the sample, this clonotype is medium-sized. CDR3 DNA sequence: TGTGCCAGCATCAAGACCAGGGGGCGAAACATTCAGTACTTC. Protein product: CASIKTRGRNIQYF. The chain employs TRBV7-9 and TRBJ2-4, with 8 bases that match TRBD1. With 7 bases clipped from V and 6 bases from J, the junction kept 8 bases outside the gene matches. Germline values: CDR1 SEHNR, CDR2 FQNEAQ (reference sequence). This CDR3 is built from 14 residues.

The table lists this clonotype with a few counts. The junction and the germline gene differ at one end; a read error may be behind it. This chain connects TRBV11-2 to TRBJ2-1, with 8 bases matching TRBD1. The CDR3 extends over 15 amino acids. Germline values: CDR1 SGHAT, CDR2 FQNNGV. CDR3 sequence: CASSSWTGNYNEQCF. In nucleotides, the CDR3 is TGTGCCAGCAGCTCCTGGACAGGGAACTACAATGAGCAGTGCTTC.

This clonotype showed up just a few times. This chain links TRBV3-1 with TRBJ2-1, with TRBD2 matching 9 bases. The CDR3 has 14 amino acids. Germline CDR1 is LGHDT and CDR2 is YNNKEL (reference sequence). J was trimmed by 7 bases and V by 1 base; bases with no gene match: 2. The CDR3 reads CASSQGLAVNEQFF. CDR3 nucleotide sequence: TGTGCCAGCAGCCAAGGACTAGCGGTTAATGAGCAGTTCTTC.